This T cell receptor beta chain was identified during a study of long-term antiretroviral therapy in people with HIV. Across the study: The earliest samples predate the 2015 immediate-ART recommendation by about a decade.

This clone was seen a single time. Its specificity is unknown. General observations from the study: Transplant donor controls retained higher diversity, though diversity increased after ART. CDR3 lengths in HIV samples spanned a narrower range than controls.

Sequencing used immunoSEQ v3.0 at survey level. Some clones are missing from TCRdb's copy, which holds only in-frame ones; the method was immunoSEQ multiplex PCR. The sample consists of roughly 15,000 clones, approximately 93% of them appearing once. Per the germline V gene, CDR1 is LGHNA and CDR2 is YSLEER. The junction had 8 bases not matched to a gene; V was cut back by 1 base and J by 7 bases. The CDR3 contains 16 residues. This TCR derives from a woman between 40 and 55 years old with HIV. Specimen: unsorted PBMCs, collected 0.6 years after starting antiretroviral therapy. The V call is TRBV4-3, the J call TRBJ2-1; 9 bases align to TRBD1. CDR3 DNA sequence: TGCGCCAGCAGCCAAGGTGGGACAGGGATGCCTAATGAGCAGTTCTTC. This translates into CASSQGGTGMPNEQFF.